The 27 T cell receptor beta chains presented below share a single source sample, sequenced in a study of cytomegalovirus exposure and HLA in healthy donors. Some clones are missing from TCRdb's copy, which holds only in-frame ones; the method was immunoSEQ multiplex PCR. Seen here are over 150,000 clones, 86% observed once, and the top ten hold about 2.2%. The sequenced material came from PBMCs. These receptors all come from a human donor in good health.

This chain's CDR3 is CASSPVLGQGNSGANVLTF. The CDR3, as DNA: TGTGCCAGCTCACCCGTGCTGGGACAGGGGAATTCTGGGGCCAACGTCCTGACTTTC. This chain connects TRBV18 to TRBJ2-6; 10 positions agree with TRBD1. Trimming removed 3 bases from V and 1 base from J; junction bases left unmatched: 9. Germline CDR1 is KGHSH and CDR2 is LQKENI. The CDR3 has 19 residues.

The V and J genes are TRBV4-1 and TRBJ1-2, with D unclear. V lost 4 bases and J lost 3, with 12 bases in between. Germline assignment: CDR1 MGHRA and CDR2 YSYEKL. This CDR3 has 14 residues. The CDR3 loop reads CASSLTNTDYGYTF. CDR3 coding DNA: TGCGCCAGCAGCCTAACAAACACAGACTATGGCTACACCTTC.

The chain combines TRBV7-9 with TRBJ1-6; 7 bases line up with TRBD1. V shed 3 bases, J shed 7 bases, and the junction held 6 bases outside the gene matches. Germline CDR1 and CDR2: SEHNR and FQNEAQ (reference sequence). CDR3 length: 15 amino acids. The CDR3 reads CASSFSGQENSPLHF. The CDR3 DNA reads as TGTGCCAGCAGCTTCAGTGGACAGGAAAATTCACCCCTCCACTTT.

CDR3: CAWSGASGLNTGELFF. CDR3 coding DNA: TGTGCCTGGAGTGGGGCTAGCGGCCTGAACACCGGGGAGCTGTTTTTT. This chain links TRBV30 with TRBJ2-2; TRBD2 aligns across 7 bases. CDR3 length equals 16 residues. V lost 1 base and J lost 1; bases outside the gene matches: 6. CDR1 is GTSNPN, CDR2 SVGIG, per germline (reference sequence).

The V and J genes are TRBV27 and TRBJ1-1; D ambiguous. The V end lost 4 bases, the J end lost 0 bases, and 15 bases lay between the germline ends. This CDR3 contains 16 residues. Germline lookup yields CDR1 MNHEY and CDR2 SMNVEV (reference sequence). The CDR3 DNA reads as TGTGCCAGCAGTTATAGCGCAAGGCAGTTGAACACTGAAGCTTTCTTT. Its translation: CASSYSARQLNTEAFF.

The chain recombines TRBV4-2 with TRBJ2-3, with TRBD1 as a possible D gene (5 bases). V was trimmed by 5 bases and J by 6 bases, leaving 18 bases between them. The CDR3 runs to 15 residues. Germline CDR1 and CDR2: LGHNA and YNFKEQ. The CDR3 DNA follows: TGTGCCAGCAGCGAATACAGGACAAAGTGGGATACGCAGTATTTT. This sequence encodes CASSEYRTKWDTQYF.

The V call is TRBV5-4, the J call TRBJ2-5, with D maybe TRBD2 (6 bases). The CDR3 has 16 amino acids. Germline lookup yields CDR1 SGHNT and CDR2 YYREEE (reference sequence). Trimming pared 0 bases from V and 2 bases from J, leaving 14 bases between. The CDR3 nucleotides read TGTGCCAGCAGCTTGGACGGGGGAAGAAGGCAAGAGACCCAGTACTTC. It encodes CASSLDGGRRQETQYF.

The chain combines TRBV28 with TRBJ2-4; TRBD2 might be the D (5 bases). V was clipped by 7 bases and J by 8 bases, with 18 bases between them. The CDR3 loop spans 14 amino acids. Germline V gene sequence: CDR1 MDHEN, CDR2 SYDVKM. CDR3 sequence (DNA): TGTGCCAGCATGAGCGGTCCTGCCGGGGACATTCAGTACTTC. Translation: CASMSGPAGDIQYF.

The chain carries TRBV5-4 and TRBJ1-1; the match to TRBD1 covers 10 bases. The CDR3 is 15 residues long. Germline V gives CDR1 SGHNT, CDR2 YYREEE (reference sequence). V shed 0 bases and J 1 base; nucleotides not matched to a gene: 0. Written as DNA, the CDR3 is TGTGCCAGCAGCTTGGGACAGGGGGCGAACACTGAAGCTTTCTTT. As protein: CASSLGQGANTEAFF.

The chain has TRBV7-9 and TRBJ2-7; the match to TRBD2 covers 11 bases. V was pared by 5 bases and J by 2 bases, with 5 bases of the junction left unmatched. This CDR3 region has 15 residues. Germline values: CDR1 SEHNR, CDR2 FQNEAQ (reference sequence). For the CDR3, the DNA is TGTGCCAGCAGCCAAACTAGCGGGGGACCCTACGAGCAGTACTTC. As protein: CASSQTSGGPYEQYF.

The chain links TRBV27 to TRBJ1-5, with 10 positions matching TRBD1. J was trimmed by 6 bases and V by 6 bases; bases with no gene match: 11. The CDR3 length is 16 residues. The germline V gene encodes CDR1 MNHEY and CDR2 SMNVEV (reference sequence). The CDR3 sequence: CASSDRGLGSGQPQHF. DNA of the CDR3: TGTGCCAGCAGCGACAGGGGGCTGGGTTCGGGTCAGCCCCAGCATTTT.

The chain recombines TRBV5-4 with TRBJ2-7; possibly TRBD2 for D (5 bases). This CDR3 is 13 amino acids long. CDR1 is SGHNT and CDR2 is YYREEE in the germline V gene (reference sequence). V dropped 4 bases and J dropped 5 bases, with 13 bases sitting between them. CDR3 region: CASSHILGDEQYF. The CDR3 region has the DNA TGTGCCAGCAGCCATATCCTCGGGGACGAGCAGTACTTC. Full variable domain (outside the CDR3, taken from reference TRBV5-4 and TRBJ2-7): ETGVTQSPTHLIKTRGQQVTLRCSSQSGHNTVSWYQQALGQGPQFIFQYYREEENGRGNFPPRFSGLQFPNYSSELNVNALELDDSALYLCASSHILGDEQYFGPGTRLTVT.

This clone was picked up a small number of times. The chain combines TRBV2 with TRBJ1-5, with D unclear. Trimming removed 6 bases from V and 6 bases from J, with 9 bases in between. Germline CDR1 SNHLY, CDR2 FYNNEI. The CDR3 spans 12 residues. CDR3 protein: CASRGRSQPQHF. CDR3 sequence (DNA): TGTGCCAGCAGGGGTAGGAGTCAGCCCCAGCATTTT.

This sequence joins TRBV5-1 and TRBJ2-7; 8 bases are a match to TRBD1. The germline CDR1 and CDR2 sequences are SGHRS and YFSETQ. V lost 5 bases and J lost 6; bases outside the gene matches: 4. This CDR3 is 12 amino acids long. CDR3 amino acids: CASRGQAGEQYF. Here the CDR3 DNA reads TGCGCCAGCAGGGGACAGGCGGGCGAGCAGTACTTC.

The V call is TRBV4-1, the J call TRBJ2-1; 7 bases agree with TRBD1. J gave up 6 bases and V 2 bases, and 16 bases lay outside the gene matches. This CDR3 has 18 residues. The germline V gene encodes CDR1 MGHRA and CDR2 YSYEKL. DNA for the CDR3: TGCGCCAGCAGCCAATTACTATTCCGACAGGGAAATTCCAATGAGCAGTTCTTC. Amino acid sequence: CASSQLLFRQGNSNEQFF.

V and J are TRBV10-3 and TRBJ1-1; D unclear. The CDR3 covers 14 residues. Germline V gene lookup returns CDR1 ENHRY and CDR2 SYGVKD. V was cut by 0 bases and J by 4 bases, with 9 bases left in between. CDR3 sequence: CAISESGSPTEAFF. The DNA for the CDR3 is TGTGCCATCAGTGAGTCGGGCAGCCCCACTGAAGCTTTCTTT.

This CDR3 reads CASSIGVTEAFF. DNA for the CDR3: TGTGCCAGTAGTATAGGCGTCACTGAAGCTTTCTTT. The chain is built from TRBV19 and TRBJ1-1; D is undetermined. V was pared by 1 base and J by 4 bases, with 4 bases between. The CDR3 is 12 residues long. Germline V gene sequence: CDR1 LNHDA, CDR2 SQIVND (reference sequence).

The chain recombines TRBV11-3 with TRBJ2-3; TRBD2 aligns across 11 bases. The CDR3 loop spans 15 amino acids. The V gene end was trimmed by 4 bases and the J gene end by 3 bases; junction bases not matched to a gene: 3. Germline V gene sequence: CDR1 SGHNT, CDR2 YENEEA. CDR3 region: CASSSGLAETDTQYF. The DNA of the CDR3 is TGTGCCAGCAGCTCGGGACTAGCGGAAACAGATACGCAGTATTTT. Based on the CDR3 plus reference TRBV11-3 and TRBJ2-3, the full variable domain is EAGVVQSPRYKIIEKKQPVAFWCNPISGHNTLYWYLQNLGQGPELLIRYENEEAVDDSQLPKDRFSAERLKGVDSTLKIQPAELGDSAVYLCASSSGLAETDTQYFGPGTRLTVL.

This sequence joins TRBV9 and TRBJ2-2, with 9 bases that match TRBD2. The length of the CDR3 is 16 residues. Germline CDR1 SGDLS, CDR2 YYNGEE. V was clipped by 5 bases and J by 1 base; unmatched bases: 6. The CDR3 nucleotides are TGTGCCAGCAGGCGAGGTAGCGGGGGGAACACCGGGGAGCTGTTTTTT. Encoded protein: CASRRGSGGNTGELFF.

This sequence joins TRBV7-2 and TRBJ1-4; D is unclear. CDR3 size: 13 residues. CDR1 and CDR2 (germline): SGHTA, FQGNSA. Trimming cost V 3 bases and J 7 bases, with 9 bases left between them. The CDR3 region has the DNA TGTGCCAGCAGCTTTCGAGGGCGTGAAAAACTGTTTTTT. This translates into CASSFRGREKLFF. The full variable domain, in which reference TRBV7-2 and TRBJ1-4 provide the parts outside the CDR3, is GAGVSQSPSNKVTEKGKDVELRCDPISGHTALYWYRQSLGQGLEFLIYFQGNSAPDKSGLPSDRFSAERTGGSVSTLTIQRTQQEDSAVYLCASSFRGREKLFFGSGTQLSVL.

This clone turned up a few times. The gene calls are TRBV27 and TRBJ1-1; 8 bases are a match to TRBD1. J was trimmed by 11 bases and V by 6 bases; bases with no gene match: 14. Germline V lookup: CDR1 MNHEY, CDR2 SMNVEV (reference sequence). CDR3 length: 14 residues. CDR3 sequence: CASRLYAGTGYAFF. For the CDR3, the DNA is TGTGCCAGCAGGCTATACGCCGGGACAGGTTATGCTTTCTTT.

This chain connects TRBV4-3 to TRBJ1-5; D is uncertain. The CDR3 covers 19 residues. Germline loops: CDR1 LGHNA, CDR2 YSLEER. Trimming cost V 0 bases and J 0 bases, with 18 bases left between them. Here the CDR3 reads CASSQERETPLYSNQPQHF. CDR3 DNA: TGCGCCAGCAGCCAAGAGAGGGAGACGCCTCTTTATAGCAATCAGCCCCAGCATTTT.

The V gene is TRBV7-9, the J gene TRBJ2-7; perhaps TRBD1 as D (6 bases). This CDR3 is 15 amino acids long. Trimming shortened V by 5 bases and J by 4 bases, and 18 bases separated the two germline ends. Germline assignment: CDR1 SEHNR and CDR2 FQNEAQ (reference sequence). CDR3 DNA: TGTGCCAGCAGCCTTGGACAGACGAGTTTTTACGAGCAGTACTTC. Translated: CASSLGQTSFYEQYF.

The chain has TRBV7-2 and TRBJ2-1, with 10 bases fitting TRBD2. The germline V gene has CDR1 SGHTA and CDR2 FQGNSA. The CDR3 covers 18 residues. V lost 2 bases to trimming and J lost 9 bases; unmatched junction nucleotides: 16. This chain's CDR3 is CASSLQLAGSLSGGEQFF. The CDR3 region has the DNA TGTGCCAGCAGCTTACAACTAGCGGGGAGTCTCTCAGGGGGTGAGCAGTTCTTC.

The J gene is TRBJ1-4, the V gene TRBV7-8; no definite D call. Germline V gives CDR1 SGHVS, CDR2 FQNEAQ. The ends were cut back, 2 bases at V and 5 bases at J, with 12 bases in the middle. The CDR3 contains 15 residues. The CDR3, as DNA: TGTGCCAGCAGCTTAATGAACAGAAAGAATGAAAAACTGTTTTTT. This gives the protein CASSLMNRKNEKLFF. Drawing the rest from reference TRBV7-8 and TRBJ1-4, the complete variable domain is GAGVSQSPRYKVAKRGQDVALRCDPISGHVSLFWYQQALGQGPEFLTYFQNEAQLDKSGLPSDRFFAERPEGSVSTLKIQRTQQEDSAVYLCASSLMNRKNEKLFFGSGTQLSVL.

The chain joins TRBV15 to TRBJ1-1; 11 bases agree with TRBD1. The germline V gene has CDR1 LNHNV and CDR2 YYDKDF (reference sequence). This CDR3 has 17 amino acids. Losses at the gene ends were 2 bases for V and 3 bases for J; bases not matched to a gene: 8. For the CDR3, the DNA is TGTGCCACCAGCAGACCACGGACAGGGGGCTTGGACACTGAAGCTTTCTTT. It is translated as CATSRPRTGGLDTEAFF.

The rearrangement links TRBV5-1 to TRBJ2-7, with D unresolved. This CDR3 is built from 11 residues. V gave up 1 base and J gave up 5 bases, with 4 bases separating them. Germline values: CDR1 SGHRS, CDR2 YFSETQ. The CDR3, as DNA: TGCGCCAGCAGCTTGCATGACGAGCAGTACTTC. Amino acid sequence: CASSLHDEQYF.